Below, one TCR beta chain is given with its context. The data are from a study of control samples from healthy donors and cancer patients. Libraries were prepared by immunoSEQ multiplex PCR; TCRdb keeps only in-frame clonotypes and omits some of them. The sample carries 64,000 or so clones, about 92% recorded once. This sequence was found in a man aged 35-49 years with colorectal cancer. Sequencing used PBMCs.

CDR3 in amino acids: CASSAGTLQETQYF. The CDR3 DNA reads as TGTGCCAGCAGCGCCGGGACTCTTCAAGAGACCCAGTACTTC. This rearrangement joins TRBV9 to TRBJ2-5; weak D call: TRBD2 (6 bases). Germline V gene sequence: CDR1 SGDLS, CDR2 YYNGEE. The V end lost 3 bases, the J end lost 2 bases, and 11 bases lay between the germline ends. The CDR3 is made up of 14 amino acids.